This T cell receptor (beta chain) comes out of a study of blood T cell repertoires in COVID-19. Across the study: From the United States, Italy and Spain came samples of acute and convalescent COVID-19.

In the source study's methods: Nucleated cell number was recorded as an estimate derived from reference gene primer amplification. Here immunoSEQ multiplex PCR was the method, and the copy in TCRdb shows in-frame clones only, minus some. The DNA gave D and trimming, while V, J and clone size come from that table. The sample holds about 290,000 clones, under 90% seen once. Seattle cases were enrolled at active infection and followed longitudinally. The CDR3 sequence is 14 residues long. Between the trimmed V and J ends, which lost 11 bases and 2 bases, there was a span of 19 bases. CDR1 and CDR2 (germline): MNHEY, SVGAGI.

The TCR was taken from a woman aged 30 to 39 with COVID-19, enrolled during active disease. The chain is built from TRBV6-5 and TRBJ2-7, with D tentatively TRBD1 (7 bases). The sequenced sample was peripheral blood. The CDR3 region has the DNA TGTGCCGCCCCCCGGAGGGACAGTGCCTACGAGCAGTACTTC. Translated, it gives CAAPRRDSAYEQYF.